This is a list of T cell receptor beta chains from one sample in a study of shared clonotypes between healthy human individuals. The assay was immunoSEQ multiplex PCR, and TCRdb's table has in-frame clones only and misses some. The table lists 640,000 or so clones, around 72% of them singletons. The sequenced sample consisted of memory CD4+ T cells sorted from blood. The receptors originated from a woman aged 30 to 39 in good health. CDR3s include the opening cysteine and the closing phenylalanine or tryptophan. The D gene is left open where the match is weak. Only part of the rows carry a size: once, few, many, or a class if the clone is expanded.

NA,TRBV18,TRBJ2-2,NA,TGTGCCAGCTCACCACTGAACACCGGGGAGCTGTTTTTT,CASSPLNTGELFF
NA,TRBV18,TRBJ1-2,NA,TGTGCCAGCTCACCTAGTACTGGGCTCGGCTACACCTTC,CASSPSTGLGYTF
NA,TRBV14,TRBJ2-7,NA,TGTGCCAGCAGCCAAGTGTGGGACTACGAGCAGTACTTC,CASSQVWDYEQYF
TRBD2,TRBV2,TRBJ2-5,NA,TGTGCCAGCACTAGCGGGGCTAGCGGGAGGCCAGAGACCCAGTACTTC,CASTSGASGRPETQYF
NA,TRBV5-6,TRBJ1-2,NA,TGTGCCAGCAGCTTATTGGGATATGGCTACACCTTC,CASSLLGYGYTF
TRBD2,TRBV5-4,TRBJ2-2,once,TGTGCCAGCAGTCCCGGGACTAGGACCGGGGAGCTGTTTTTT,CASSPGTRTGELFF
TRBD2,TRBV5-1,TRBJ2-3,NA,TGCGCCAGCAGCTTGGAAGGGAGGGCCGATACAGATACGCAGTATTTT,CASSLEGRADTDTQYF
NA,TRBV7-9,TRBJ1-4,few,TGTGCCAGCAGCTTAGAGAATGAAAAACTGTTTTTT,CASSLENEKLFF
TRBD2,TRBV11-2,TRBJ2-7,NA,TGTGCCAGCAGCTTGAGGAGCGGGAGGGCCTTCAACGAGCAGTACTTC,CASSLRSGRAFNEQYF
TRBD2,TRBV19,TRBJ2-3,NA,TGTGCCAGTAGTCAACTAGCGGGCACAGATACGCAGTATTTT,CASSQLAGTDTQYF
TRBD1,TRBV4-2,TRBJ2-1,few,TGTGCCAGCAGCCAGGATTCGGCAGGGGGCTTCTACAATGAGCAGTTCTTC,CASSQDSAGGFYNEQFF
NA,TRBV6-5,TRBJ1-4,NA,TGTGCCAGCAGTCTCGAGGCAGGGGTTGAAAAACTGTTTTTT,CASSLEAGVEKLFF
TRBD2,TRBV29-1,TRBJ2-1,once,TGCAGCGTTGATCGGAGGACTAGCGGGAGTAATGAGCAGTTCTTC,CSVDRRTSGSNEQFF
NA,TRBV5-4,TRBJ1-2,NA,TGTGCCAGCAGCTTGGGGGGCTATCGGCCCGAAGGCTATGGCTACACCTTC,CASSLGGYRPEGYGYTF
NA,TRBV27,TRBJ1-2,few,TGTGCCAGCAGTTTAGTGGGATCCTATGGCTACACCTTC,CASSLVGSYGYTF
TRBD1,TRBV4-1,TRBJ1-4,NA,TGCGCCAGCAGCCAAGGCAGGGGGAGCCTTAATGAAAAACTGTTTTTT,CASSQGRGSLNEKLFF
NA,TRBV4-1,TRBJ2-3,NA,TGCGCCAGCAGCCTGGGCTATTACGCAGATACGCAGTATTTT,CASSLGYYADTQYF
TRBD2,TRBV30,TRBJ2-7,NA,TGTGCCTGGAGGGGGACGGGGGGCTACGAGCAGTACTTC,CAWRGTGGYEQYF
NA,TRBV5-1,TRBJ2-7,NA,TGCGCCAGCAGCTTCATGTACGAGCAGTACTTC,CASSFMYEQYF
NA,TRBV19,TRBJ1-5,NA,TGTGCCAGTAGTTATCAGCTCAATCAGCCCCAGCATTTT,CASSYQLNQPQHF
TRBD1,TRBV5-1,TRBJ2-3,NA,TGCGCCAGCAGCTTGGCGACAGGGGAGGCAGATACGCAGTATTTT,CASSLATGEADTQYF
NA,TRBV11-2,TRBJ1-2,NA,TGTGCCAGCAGCTCCCAGGGTGCCGGAACTAACTATGGCTACACCTTC,CASSSQGAGTNYGYTF
TRBD1,TRBV28,TRBJ2-7,NA,TGTGCCAGCAGATCATCCGGGACAGTTGCCTACGAGCAGTACTTC,CASRSSGTVAYEQYF
NA,TRBV5-1,TRBJ2-3,few,TGCGCCAGCAGCCCTCCGGACCTCACAGATACGCAGTATTTT,CASSPPDLTDTQYF
NA,TRBV4-1,TRBJ2-7,NA,TGCGCCAGCAGCCAAGCCCAGGGTACTATCTACGAGCAGTACTTC,CASSQAQGTIYEQYF
TRBD2,TRBV18,TRBJ2-7,NA,TGTGCCAGCTCCACCACCCGGACTAGCGGGACTAGCTCCTACGAGCAGTACTTC,CASSTTRTSGTSSYEQYF
NA,TRBV29-1,TRBJ1-1,NA,TGCAGCGTTGGAGACACTGAAGCTTTCTTT,CSVGDTEAFF
NA,TRBV27,TRBJ2-2,NA,TGTGCCAGCAGATCGAACACCGGGGAGCTGTTTTTT,CASRSNTGELFF
NA,TRBV2,TRBJ1-1,NA,TGTGCCAGCAGCTTGGGGCTGGCTGAAGCTTTCTTT,CASSLGLAEAFF
NA,TRBV28,TRBJ2-7,NA,TGTGCCAGCAGAAGACAGTCAACCTCCTACGAGCAGTACTTC,CASRRQSTSYEQYF
TRBD1,TRBV6-5,TRBJ1-1,once,TGTGCCAGCAGTTCCCTCTGGTCGACAGGGAGTGAAGCTTTCTTT,CASSSLWSTGSEAFF
TRBD2,TRBV23-1,TRBJ2-3,NA,TGCGCCAGCAGCACCCCTAGCGGGAGTACAGATACGCAGTATTTT,CASSTPSGSTDTQYF
TRBD2,TRBV28,TRBJ2-4,NA,TGTGCCAGCAGTCACGCCAGACGACCCGGGAGGGCCAAAAACATTCAGTACTTC,CASSHARRPGRAKNIQYF
TRBD1,TRBV4-1,TRBJ2-1,NA,TGCGCCAGCAGCCGCTATGCGTCGGGACAGGGGGTCGGGAATGAGCAGTTCTTC,CASSRYASGQGVGNEQFF
NA,TRBV5-4,TRBJ2-7,NA,TGTGCCAGCAGCTTGGCCCGGGACTCCTCGGGGACGTACGAGCAGTACTTC,CASSLARDSSGTYEQYF
NA,TRBV6-1,TRBJ2-7,few,TGTGCCAGCAGTGAAGCGCTGGGAGACAGGAACGAGCAGTACTTC,CASSEALGDRNEQYF
NA,TRBV27,TRBJ2-3,NA,TGTGCCAGCAGACTAGCCGGCACAGATACGCAGTATTTT,CASRLAGTDTQYF
TRBD1,TRBV11-3,TRBJ2-7,NA,TGTGCCAGCAGCTTAGATACAGGGGGCACCTACGAGCAGTACTTC,CASSLDTGGTYEQYF
TRBD2,TRBV14,TRBJ2-1,NA,TGTGCCAGCAGCCAAGAATGGGGGCCGGGACTAGCGGGAGTCGCCTACAATGAGCAGTTCTTC,CASSQEWGPGLAGVAYNEQFF
TRBD2,TRBV5-1,TRBJ2-2,NA,TGCGCCAGCAGCGGGAGGGACTCGTACACCGGGGAGCTGTTTTTT,CASSGRDSYTGELFF
TRBD2,TRBV15,TRBJ2-1,once,TGTGCCACCAGCAGAGAGCTAGCGGGATATAATGAGCAGTTCTTC,CATSRELAGYNEQFF
TRBD2,TRBV7-9,TRBJ2-7,NA,TGTGCCAGCAGCTTAGGCTCGAGCGGGAGGGCCCTTTCCTACGAGCAGTACTTC,CASSLGSSGRALSYEQYF
NA,TRBV2,TRBJ1-4,NA,TGTGCCAGCAGTGGACAGATAAATGAAAAACTGTTTTTT,CASSGQINEKLFF
NA,TRBV6-1,TRBJ1-5,NA,TGTGCCAGCGTCTGGAGGGATGATCAGCCCCAGCATTTT,CASVWRDDQPQHF